This TCR beta chain appears in the sequencing data of a study of naive and memory T cell subsets (dated by TCRdb to the late 2010s). For the wider study: The study applied an open-source, UMI-based TCR alpha and beta sequencing pipeline to sorted naive and memory peripheral blood T cell subsets. The functional CMV T cell responses agreed completely with IgG serology results. RNA was DNase-treated and reverse transcribed with TCR constant-region primers, mostly using SuperScript III. Overall results and qualifications from the work: In both CD4 and CD8 cells, going from naive through CM, EM and EMRA, the Gini index went up while Shannon and inverse Simpson diversity went down. After error correction, over 90% of naive TCR sequences appeared only once, giving much steeper abundance distributions than memory subsets. A few larger clonotypes were found in naive repertoires, especially CD8, and these larger clonotypes were possibly memory cells re-expressing CD45RA. Clonotypes were defined as single alpha or beta chain sequences, not paired alpha/beta receptors. RNA-based TCR counts may be affected by expression changes linked to T cell activation and differentiation. A power law was followed by TCR abundance, with an exponent that differed between naive and memory subsets but was consistent across the three individuals. No ground truth was available to validate the repertoire findings for the naive and memory subsets.

A note on this clonotype: Its cognate antigen has yet to be identified. Per-nucleotide qualities are absent, and no much larger clonotype sits a single base away.

The library was generated by UMI-ligation and nested PCR. To cover both TRBC1 and TRBC2, the beta constant-region primer consisted of an equimolar mix of two oligonucleotides. Four rounds of PCR, combining the SP2 primer with nested alpha and beta constant-region primers, were used to amplify the ligated cDNA. A single-stranded oligonucleotide containing the SP2 primer and a 12-nucleotide UMI was joined to the 3' end of the cDNA by T4 RNA ligase 1. The ligation reaction was kept at 16 degrees C for roughly 18-24 hours. PCR2 was typically performed as a SYBR Green qPCR and was stopped at a predetermined threshold so that over-amplification was prevented. Apart from the first purification, every purification step used Agencourt AMPure XP magnetic beads. Library amounts were measured by Qubit and library quality was assessed on a TapeStation, where the main peak was expected at around 650 bp. The pooled libraries were sequenced on an Illumina MiSeq using v2 2x251 paired-end kits, which usually yielded about 0.9-2.1 million reads per sample. Each sample library was pooled at around 4.1 nM, and about 5-7.5% PhiX was included to improve cluster recognition. From the authors' description of their analysis: Using tag matching that tolerated one base-pair mismatch, Decombinator assigned V and J genes to FASTQ reads that had been processed by Demultiplexor. Collapsinator used UMIs to correct both sequencing errors and frequency errors arising from PCR heterogeneity. TCRs were translated and CDR3s were extracted from the conserved cysteine to the FGXG phenylalanine by CDR3Translator, with non-productive sequences being flagged. Gini, Shannon entropy and inverse Simpson indices were calculated on repertoires subsampled to equal numbers of UMI-defined TCRs. Clonotype abundance distributions were fitted to a power law by maximum likelihood within the linear range. For one naive CD8 sample, the pipeline and MIGEC produced similar UMI counts, unique TCR numbers and clonal distributions. In one analysis, naive TCRs that were also found in any memory subset of the same donor were excluded from the naive repertoire. A set of approximately 7,300 CMV-associated CDR3 sequences, compiled from VDJdb and a published dataset, was used to search the repertoires. TCRdb redid the processing of the public reads, applying fastp at Q25 and MiXCR, and retained in-frame beta chains. Rows are unified per CDR3 protein, each entry keeping the most common DNA and genes. The V and J calls follow TCRdb's processing rather than the paper's. The sample table shows more than 95,000 distinct CDR3 sequences, and about 14% are seen once. The biggest ten clones account for around 3% of the sample.

For CDR1 and CDR2, the germline V gene (reference sequence) lists MNHEY and SMNVEV. At the junction V is shortened by 1 base and J by 7 bases, with 14 bases in between. The CDR3 runs 16 residues from the cysteine to the phenylalanine. The sequence is cut down to CDR3 DNA, 48 bases in frame from base 1. From the second PCR step onward, the TCR alpha chain libraries and the TCR beta chain libraries were amplified separately. Donor CMV status was determined by IFNgamma production from CD4+ T cells after overnight stimulation of fresh PBMCs with CMV viral lysate. Using Miltenyi beads, CD4 T cells were first positively selected, and CD8 T cells were then positively selected from the CD4-negative fraction. Cells stained for CD3, CD4, CD8, CD45RA, CD27 and a live/dead dye were sorted on a BD Aria II into four subsets by CD45RA and CD27. Blood came from three healthy volunteers, each fractionated into CD4 and CD8 T cells and then into four differentiation subsets. Approximately 0.13 L of peripheral blood was drawn per donor, and PBMC were isolated by Ficoll-Paque PLUS density-gradient centrifugation. Sorted cells were lysed in RLT buffer, after which RNA was extracted using a Qiagen RNeasy kit and stored at -80 degrees C.

The rearrangement combines TRBV27 with TRBJ1-6; the D gene cannot be resolved reliably. The sequenced sample was naive CD8+ T cells from blood. In light of the paper, this sample's cell subset or site label describes: naive T cells, CD45RA high CD27+. The sequence came from a human donor in good health. The sequence in DNA is TGTGCCAGCAGTTTATTTCTAGGGTTAGGAAATTCACCCCTCCACTTT. Translated, it gives CASSLFLGLGNSPLHF.